The rows below give T cell receptor beta chains drawn from one sample of a study of regulatory T cells in long-lasting Graves disease. TCRdb reprocessed the multiplex PCR reads via MiXCR and lists one record per CDR3 protein. The table has approximately 400,000 distinct CDR3 sequences, approximately 15% seen once. These data were also reused for a study on T cells in Graves' hyperthyroidism and ophthalmopathy.

This specimen was peripheral blood mononuclear cells (PBMCs), taken at new diagnosis, from a patient treated with antithyroid drugs. The receptors derive from a woman between 40 and 50 years old with Graves disease. CDR3s include the opening cysteine and the closing phenylalanine or tryptophan. A D gene is named only where the DNA matches it firmly. Clone size is shown for a subset of rows, as once, few, many or a class of expanded clone.

d_gene,abundance,j_gene,v_gene,CDR3aa,CDR3nt
TRBD2,many,TRBJ2-1,TRBV5-4,CASSLVGGTSGNEQFF,TGTGCCAGCAGCTTAGTAGGGGGGACTAGCGGGAATGAGCAGTTCTTC
TRBD1,many,TRBJ1-3,TRBV2,CASSEARGTGGRSGNTIYF,TGTGCCAGCAGTGAAGCGCGTGGGACAGGGGGCCGCTCTGGAAACACCATATATTTT
NA,many,TRBJ2-6,TRBV7-2,CASSLWLTVGSGANVLTF,TGTGCCAGCAGCTTATGGCTCACGGTCGGCTCTGGGGCCAACGTCCTGACTTTC
NA,few,TRBJ2-7,TRBV13,CASSLLGTRGIEQYF,TGTGCCAGCAGCCTCTTGGGAACCCGAGGCATCGAGCAGTACTTC
NA,NA,TRBJ2-1,TRBV20-1,CSARDAGAHLSYNEQFF,TGCAGTGCTAGAGATGCAGGGGCCCACCTCTCCTACAATGAGCAGTTCTTC
TRBD2,NA,TRBJ2-1,TRBV12-3/TRBV12-4,CASRPGLAYYNEQFF,TGTGCCAGCAGGCCGGGACTAGCGTATTACAATGAGCAGTTCTTC
NA,NA,TRBJ1-5,TRBV19,CASSWADNSNQPQHF,TGTGCCAGTAGTTGGGCAGATAATAGCAATCAGCCCCAGCATTTT
NA,many,TRBJ2-1,TRBV20-1,CSAHSGSSYNEQFF,TGCAGTGCTCATAGCGGCAGCTCCTACAATGAGCAGTTCTTC
TRBD1,NA,TRBJ2-3,TRBV29-1,CSVERDRSIDTQYF,TGCAGCGTTGAACGGGACAGGAGCATAGATACGCAGTATTTT
TRBD1,many,TRBJ2-5,TRBV12-3/TRBV12-4,CASRDRDRETQYF,TGTGCCAGCAGAGACCGGGACAGAGAGACCCAGTACTTC
NA,NA,TRBJ2-7,TRBV4-1,CASSQDWPERYEQYF,TGCGCCAGCAGCCAAGACTGGCCGGAGAGATACGAGCAGTACTTC
NA,many,TRBJ2-5,TRBV7-8,CASSLFHGTQETQYF,TGTGCCAGCAGCTTATTCCACGGGACTCAAGAGACCCAGTACTTC
NA,NA,TRBJ2-7,TRBV7-2,CASSDRRTYEQYF,TGTGCCAGCAGCGACCGACGGACCTACGAGCAGTACTTC
NA,few,TRBJ1-5,TRBV15,CATSRDRGGSQPQHF,TGTGCCACCAGCAGAGATCGGGGGGGTAGTCAGCCCCAGCATTTT
TRBD2,NA,TRBJ2-1,TRBV6-2/TRBV6-3,CASSYSRTSGSHNEQFF,TGTGCCAGCAGTTACTCCCGGACTAGCGGGAGCCACAATGAGCAGTTCTTC
NA,many,TRBJ2-5,TRBV15,CATSRGRGRVVETQYF,TGTGCCACCAGCAGAGGACGAGGGCGAGTGGTGGAGACCCAGTACTTC
TRBD2,NA,TRBJ2-1,TRBV2,CASSEDGLAGERGGYNEQFF,TGTGCCAGCAGTGAAGACGGGCTAGCGGGAGAGAGGGGGGGCTACAATGAGCAGTTCTTC
TRBD2,few,TRBJ2-7,TRBV7-9,CASSLGLAGVFGEQYF,TGTGCCAGCAGCTTGGGACTAGCGGGAGTATTTGGCGAGCAGTACTTC
NA,NA,TRBJ1-2,TRBV20-1,CSARYYGYTF,TGCAGTGCTAGATACTATGGCTACACCTTC
NA,NA,TRBJ1-1,TRBV30,CAWVGDGNTEAFF,TGTGCCTGGGTGGGGGACGGGAACACTGAAGCTTTCTTT
TRBD2,many,TRBJ2-3,TRBV3-1,CASSLRLAGGTDTQYF,TGTGCCAGCAGCCTACGACTAGCGGGAGGCACAGATACGCAGTATTTT
NA,NA,TRBJ2-1,TRBV5-4,CASSNPGQGGNEQFF,TGTGCCAGCAGCAATCCAGGGCAGGGGGGCAATGAGCAGTTCTTC
NA,few,TRBJ2-7,TRBV20-1,CSARDRQGSYEQYF,TGCAGTGCTAGAGATCGCCAGGGATCCTACGAGCAGTACTTC
NA,NA,TRBJ2-3,TRBV28,CASSLLREDRPDTQYF,TGTGCCAGCAGTTTATTGAGGGAGGATCGGCCAGATACGCAGTATTTT
TRBD2,many,TRBJ2-1,TRBV7-2,CASSSVAGKQFF,TGTGCCAGCAGCTCTGTAGCGGGAAAGCAGTTCTTC
NA,few,TRBJ1-1,TRBV7-3,CASSLIRRERDTEAFF,TGTGCCAGCAGCTTAATAAGGAGGGAAAGAGACACTGAAGCTTTCTTT
NA,few,TRBJ2-5,TRBV6-1,CASSQELRETQYF,TGTGCCAGCAGTCAGGAACTCCGGGAGACCCAGTACTTC
NA,many,TRBJ2-3,TRBV29-1,CSVGLDSLDTQYF,TGCAGCGTTGGCCTAGATTCTTTAGATACGCAGTATTTT
TRBD2,many,TRBJ2-5,TRBV11-2,CASSFHTSGSIKTQYF,TGTGCCAGCAGCTTTCATACTAGCGGGAGTATCAAGACCCAGTACTTC
NA,few,TRBJ2-3,TRBV30,CAWGGRVDTDTQYF,TGTGCCTGGGGTGGGCGGGTAGACACAGATACGCAGTATTTT
NA,many,TRBJ1-1,TRBV10-3,CAIRAQGNTEAFF,TGTGCCATCAGAGCTCAGGGGAACACTGAAGCTTTCTTT
TRBD2,NA,TRBJ2-1,TRBV29-1,CSVTTTGGSYNEQFF,TGCAGCGTTACTACTACGGGAGGGTCCTACAATGAGCAGTTCTTC
TRBD1,many,TRBJ1-5,TRBV28,CASSLSSTGGFQPQHF,TGTGCCAGCAGTTTGTCATCGACAGGGGGGTTTCAGCCCCAGCATTTT
NA,NA,TRBJ2-1,TRBV19,CASSIFTSTRGDEQFF,TGTGCCAGTAGTATTTTCACCTCCACTAGGGGCGATGAGCAGTTCTTC
NA,many,TRBJ1-4,TRBV2,CASSPGVTNEKLFF,TGTGCCAGCAGTCCAGGGGTAACTAATGAAAAACTGTTTTTT